This TCR beta chain was sequenced for a study of cytomegalovirus exposure and HLA in healthy donors. Study findings and constraints: A later analysis reportedly found fewer N-insertions in an Asian-associated ancestry cluster than the roughly 680-donor mean. A later analysis linked a missense variant in DCLRE1C to the trimming of TCR beta V and J genes. The study designated 150 to 200 TCR beta chains cytomegalovirus-associated.

PCR amplification relied on 60 Vbeta primers (plus 13 Jbeta primers). TCRdb keeps only in-frame clones here, not all; method: immunoSEQ multiplex PCR. Here the sample spans about 130,000 clones, roughly 8.3% being singletons. Details on this clone: Its target is unknown.

Each donor was nominally healthy when sampled (though unrecorded immune exposures were likely). This CDR3 spans 15 amino acids. Germline V CDR1 and CDR2: SEHNR, FQNEAQ (reference sequence). With 4 bases removed from V and 4 bases from J, the gap between germline ends came to 14 bases. The chain has TRBV7-9 and TRBJ1-5; D gene ambiguous. Source material: PBMCs. The receptor was derived from a man aged 40-49 years in good health and CMV-seronegative. The chain's CDR3 is CASSSDPGGNQPQHF. CDR3 coding DNA: TGTGCCAGCAGCTCAGACCCCGGCGGTAATCAGCCCCAGCATTTT.